This is a list of T cell receptor beta chains from one sample in a study of metastatic and nonmetastatic thyroid tumors. TCRdb re-clonotyped the PCR reads via MiXCR. The table lists about 35,000 clones, 29% of them singletons, with approximately 7.8% in the top ten. The sequenced material came from blood. The source is a female donor with papillary thyroid cancer or a benign thyroid nodule (not recorded which). Some clones in this sample may be carry-over from other donors' samples. Each CDR3 is given with its conserved first and last residue. The order of the fields is V gene, D gene, J gene, clone size, CDR3 DNA, CDR3 protein. The D gene is left open where the match is weak. Size is stated for part of the rows, as once, few or many counts, or as a class when the clone is expanded.

V: TRBV3-1; D: -; J: TRBJ2-2; size: -; DNA: TGTGCCAGCAGCCAAGAGTCCGCGGGGGCGGGGACCGGGGAGCTGTTTTTT; CDR3: CASSQESAGAGTGELFF
V: TRBV12-3/TRBV12-4; D: -; J: TRBJ2-2; size: -; DNA: TGTGCCGTAGCATATGTTACAGGGCCACGGGTCACCGGGGAGCTGTTTTTT; CDR3: CAVAYVTGPRVTGELFF
V: TRBV6-1; D: TRBD1; J: TRBJ1-4; size: many; DNA: TGTGCCAGCAGTGATCTCCAGGGGGGCACTAATGAAAAACTGTTTTTT; CDR3: CASSDLQGGTNEKLFF
V: TRBV6-1; D: -; J: TRBJ1-2; size: -; DNA: TGTGCCAGCAGTAAAACTAGGGCTAACTATGGCTACACCTTC; CDR3: CASSKTRANYGYTF
V: TRBV6-4; D: -; J: TRBJ2-3; size: few; DNA: TGTGCCAGAAGTGACTCCAGCACAGATACGCAGTATTTT; CDR3: CARSDSSTDTQYF
V: TRBV7-9; D: TRBD1; J: TRBJ1-4; size: many; DNA: TGTGCCAGCAGCCCCCCCGGGACAGCGAATGAAAAACTGTTTTTT; CDR3: CASSPPGTANEKLFF
V: TRBV28; D: -; J: TRBJ1-2; size: few; DNA: TGTGCCAGCAGCCGCGACAGAGATTACACCTTC; CDR3: CASSRDRDYTF
V: TRBV6-1; D: -; J: TRBJ1-2; size: -; DNA: TGTGCCAGCACTCACGGACCCGGGGGTGGCTACACCTTC; CDR3: CASTHGPGGGYTF
V: TRBV10-3; D: TRBD2; J: TRBJ2-2; size: -; DNA: TGTGCCACCGGAAGGGAAGGACTAGCTCCCACCTGTGAGCTGTTTTTT; CDR3: CATGREGLAPTCELFF
V: TRBV3-1; D: -; J: TRBJ2-3; size: -; DNA: TGTGCCAGCAGCCAAGTAGGTCTCGATAGCTACACAGATACGCAGTATTTT; CDR3: CASSQVGLDSYTDTQYF
V: TRBV19; D: TRBD1; J: TRBJ2-7; size: many; DNA: TGTGCCAGTAGTAATGGACAGGGTTCCTACGAGCAGTACTTC; CDR3: CASSNGQGSYEQYF
V: TRBV7-9; D: -; J: TRBJ2-7; size: once; DNA: TGTGCCAGCAGCTCGATATACAGGACCTCCGAGCAGTACTTC; CDR3: CASSSIYRTSEQYF
V: TRBV20-1; D: -; J: TRBJ2-3; size: -; DNA: TGCGCAGCCGGTACTACACCATATACGCAGTATTTT; CDR3: CAAGTTPYTQYF
V: TRBV27; D: -; J: TRBJ1-3; size: medium-sized; DNA: TGTGCCAGCAGTTTTAGGGCCGACTCTGGAAACACCATATATTTT; CDR3: CASSFRADSGNTIYF
V: TRBV30; D: -; J: TRBJ2-3; size: many; DNA: TGTGCCTGGGGACTCGGAGGGGGGCCAGATACGCAGTATTTT; CDR3: CAWGLGGGPDTQYF
V: TRBV20-1; D: TRBD2; J: TRBJ2-5; size: -; DNA: TGCAGTGCTCCCGGGACTAGCGGGGGTCAAGAGACCCAGTACTTC; CDR3: CSAPGTSGGQETQYF
V: TRBV27; D: -; J: TRBJ2-1; size: -; DNA: TGTGCCATCAGTTTATCAGGACGCAATGAGCATTTCTTC; CDR3: CAISLSGRNEHFF
V: TRBV19; D: -; J: TRBJ1-4; size: many; DNA: TGTGCCAGTAGTGCAGCGAGAAAACTGTTTTTT; CDR3: CASSAARKLFF
V: TRBV20-1; D: -; J: TRBJ2-5; size: -; DNA: TGCAGTGCTAGAGATCCCGGTATCGTGGAGGCCCAGTACTTC; CDR3: CSARDPGIVEAQYF
V: TRBV5-6; D: -; J: TRBJ1-1; size: many; DNA: TGTGCCAGCAGCTTTGGGGGGAACACTGAAGCTTTCTTT; CDR3: CASSFGGNTEAFF
V: TRBV9; D: -; J: TRBJ2-2; size: once; DNA: TGTGCCAGCAGAGCACTAGATCACACCTGGGATCTGTTTTTT; CDR3: CASRALDHTWDLFF
V: TRBV27; D: TRBD1; J: TRBJ2-2; size: many; DNA: TGTGCCAGCAGTCCTGGGACAGTCGCGAACACCGGGGAGCTGTTTTTT; CDR3: CASSPGTVANTGELFF
V: TRBV12-3/TRBV12-4; D: -; J: TRBJ2-6; size: many; DNA: TGTGCCAGCAGTTTAGTTTCAGGGGTCGGGGCCAACGTCCTGACTTTC; CDR3: CASSLVSGVGANVLTF
V: TRBV14; D: -; J: TRBJ2-5; size: -; DNA: TGTGCCAGCAGCCAAAGCCTTTCCCAAGAGGCCCAGTACTTC; CDR3: CASSQSLSQEAQYF
V: TRBV4-1; D: -; J: TRBJ1-6; size: -; DNA: TGCGCCAGCAGCAAAGGAGTGCAGTGGCCCCATCGGAATTCACCCCTCCACTTT; CDR3: CASSKGVQWPHRNSPLHF
V: TRBV20-1; D: -; J: TRBJ1-5; size: -; DNA: TGCAGTGCTATCAGGACCGAAGTAAATCAGCCCCAGCATTTT; CDR3: CSAIRTEVNQPQHF
V: TRBV2; D: -; J: TRBJ1-2; size: -; DNA: TGTGCCAGCAGGAAGACCGGGGGAGAAGGCTATGGCTACACCTTC; CDR3: CASRKTGGEGYGYTF
V: TRBV20-1; D: TRBD1; J: TRBJ2-2; size: medium-sized; DNA: TGCAGTGCAACTAATCCCGGGACAGGAAACACCGGGGAGCTGTTTTTT; CDR3: CSATNPGTGNTGELFF
V: TRBV7-2; D: TRBD1; J: TRBJ1-2; size: many; DNA: TGTGCCAGCAGCTCGGGACAGGGGGACTATGGCTACACCTTC; CDR3: CASSSGQGDYGYTF
V: TRBV3-1; D: -; J: TRBJ2-7; size: many; DNA: TGTGCCAGCAGCCTCCGTTACGAGCAGTACTTC; CDR3: CASSLRYEQYF
V: TRBV20-1; D: TRBD1; J: TRBJ1-2; size: -; DNA: TGCAGTGCTTCAACAGGGGGCGACGTCTACACCTTC; CDR3: CSASTGGDVYTF
V: TRBV19; D: -; J: TRBJ1-3; size: medium-sized; DNA: TGTGCCAGTAGTCTTTCAGGGGCTGGAAACACCATATATTTT; CDR3: CASSLSGAGNTIYF
V: TRBV20-1; D: -; J: TRBJ1-2; size: -; DNA: TGCAGTGCTAAGGACGGACAGACTCTTGGGGGCTACACCTTC; CDR3: CSAKDGQTLGGYTF
V: TRBV20-1; D: -; J: TRBJ2-2; size: many; DNA: TGCAGTGCTAGTAGTGGAACCGGGGAGCTGTTTTTT; CDR3: CSASSGTGELFF
V: TRBV2; D: -; J: TRBJ2-5; size: many; DNA: TGTGCCAGCAGGGAGACGGGCGGAGGGGGCGCAGAGACCCAGTACTTC; CDR3: CASRETGGGGAETQYF
V: TRBV20-1; D: -; J: TRBJ2-7; size: few; DNA: TGCAGTGTAGTGGGGGCGGTGGGGGAGCAGTACTTC; CDR3: CSVVGAVGEQYF
V: TRBV30; D: TRBD1; J: TRBJ1-4; size: many; DNA: TGTGCCTGGAGTGCTTTAGGGACAGTTAATGAAAAACTGTTTTTT; CDR3: CAWSALGTVNEKLFF
V: TRBV30; D: -; J: TRBJ2-7; size: -; DNA: TGTTCTTGGAGTGTATTAAAGGAGATTAGCTACGAGCAGTACTTC; CDR3: CSWSVLKEISYEQYF
V: TRBV28; D: -; J: TRBJ1-1; size: few; DNA: TGTGCCAGCACCACCCCCCGAACGCTGAACACTGAAGCTTTCTTT; CDR3: CASTTPRTLNTEAFF
V: TRBV5-1; D: -; J: TRBJ2-3; size: many; DNA: TGCGCCAGCACCCTCCGAGGGGGGGCTAGCACAGATACGCAGTATTTT; CDR3: CASTLRGGASTDTQYF
V: TRBV10-3; D: TRBD2; J: TRBJ2-2; size: few; DNA: TGTGCCATCAGTGATATCGGGAGAAGCGGGGAGATGTTTTTT; CDR3: CAISDIGRSGEMFF
V: TRBV27; D: -; J: TRBJ2-7; size: few; DNA: TGTGCCAGCAAGAGGAGTGGGACATCCCCCCTCGAGCAGTACTTC; CDR3: CASKRSGTSPLEQYF
V: TRBV6-1; D: TRBD1; J: TRBJ2-7; size: medium-sized; DNA: TGTGCCAGCAGTCAGGGGGACAGGGGCTACGAGCAGTACTTC; CDR3: CASSQGDRGYEQYF